These T cell receptor beta chains were read from a single sample in a study of monozygotic twins with inflammatory bowel disease. Each CDR3 protein gets one entry in TCRdb, which reprocessed the 5' RACE reads and gives no DNA. Its table lists 160,000 or so distinct CDR3 sequences. The sequencing sample was made of blood. These receptors were collected from a human donor with ulcerative colitis or Crohn's disease, or a healthy co-twin of an affected twin (not recorded which). The CDR3 runs from the conserved cysteine through the conserved F or W. Expanded clones get a size class; other rows say once, few or many, or leave the size out.

V	J	size	CDR3
TRBV7-9	TRBJ2-3	-	CASSTKTSGDTQYF
TRBV5-1	TRBJ2-1	-	CASRGLGEQFF
TRBV7-2	TRBJ2-1	-	CASSRTTSGSVNEQFF
TRBV28	TRBJ2-7	-	CASSSPGEQYF
TRBV5-1	TRBJ2-1	medium-sized	CASSFAGSASYNEQFF
TRBV5-1	TRBJ2-7	-	CASSSGTGAYEQYF
TRBV15	TRBJ2-1	-	CATSGGASSYNEQFF
TRBV5-1	TRBJ2-1	-	CASSLWEGRGEQFF
TRBV14	TRBJ2-1	-	CASSQVRLAGPYNEQFF
TRBV27	TRBJ2-1	-	CASSLYPNEQFF
TRBV5-6	TRBJ2-3	-	CASSSLAGGLTDTQYF
TRBV12-3/TRBV12-4	TRBJ2-1	-	CASSLLAATQFF
TRBV20-1	TRBJ1-6	-	CSARRPSGENSPLHF
TRBV6-5	TRBJ1-2	-	CASSYSSQLLDSFNYGYTF
TRBV28	TRBJ2-1	-	CASSPGDIPRYEQFF
TRBV7-2	TRBJ2-1	-	CASSGLRRNEQFF
TRBV20-1	TRBJ1-1	-	CSATVPDRGGTEAFF
TRBV28	TRBJ2-7	-	CASSRDSVAYEQYF
TRBV5-1	TRBJ2-1	-	CASSFGTSGYFQSYNEQFF
TRBV5-4	TRBJ2-7	-	CASSFQNEQYF
TRBV7-9	TRBJ2-1	-	CASSLLAGDRNEQFF
TRBV18	TRBJ1-1	-	CASLAGQGGTEAFF
TRBV20-1	TRBJ2-1	-	CSAQVSGSYNEQFF
TRBV29-1	TRBJ2-3	-	CSVGLGRGVGDTQYF
TRBV29-1	TRBJ2-7	-	CSVIPGAYEQYF
TRBV6-5	TRBJ2-1	-	CASSYWGNEQFF
TRBV20-1	TRBJ2-3	-	CSAISTDGTDTQYF
TRBV12-3/TRBV12-4	TRBJ1-5	-	CASSSRGQPQHF
TRBV20-1	TRBJ2-1	-	CSAREGAGPSYNEQFF
TRBV6-5	TRBJ2-1	-	CASSSPQGRYNEQFF
TRBV12-3/TRBV12-4	TRBJ2-3	-	CASSLQGVHDTDTQYF
TRBV21-1	TRBJ1-6	-	CASSTGQGQISPLHF
TRBV27	TRBJ1-4	-	CASGQVEEKLFF
TRBV29-1	TRBJ2-4	-	CSVEDFDIQYF
TRBV7-2	TRBJ2-5	-	CASSFSYQETQYF
TRBV20-1	TRBJ2-7	-	CSATEDRLTYEQYF
TRBV7-6	TRBJ1-2	-	CASSNPGTGGSGYGYTF
TRBV5-1	TRBJ2-3	-	CASSELDRRDSFYTDTQYF
TRBV6-1	TRBJ2-5	-	CASRHWDSQETQYF
TRBV7-2	TRBJ2-3	-	CASSWGEKGTDTQYF
TRBV24-1	TRBJ2-1	-	CATSDSRTSGKNNEQFF
TRBV12-3/TRBV12-4	TRBJ2-3	-	CANKRGTDTQYF